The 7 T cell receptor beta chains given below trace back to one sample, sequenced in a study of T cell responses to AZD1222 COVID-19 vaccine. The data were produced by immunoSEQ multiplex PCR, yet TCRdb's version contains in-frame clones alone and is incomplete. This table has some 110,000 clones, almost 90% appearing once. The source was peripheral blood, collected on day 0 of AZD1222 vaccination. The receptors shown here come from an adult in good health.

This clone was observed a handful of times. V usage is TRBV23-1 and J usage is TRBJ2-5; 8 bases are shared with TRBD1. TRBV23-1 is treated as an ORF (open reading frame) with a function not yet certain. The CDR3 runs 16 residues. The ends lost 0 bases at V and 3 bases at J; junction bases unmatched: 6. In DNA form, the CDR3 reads TGCGCCAGCAGTCAATCCAACTACAGGGGGAAAGAGACCCAGTACTTC. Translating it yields CASSQSNYRGKETQYF.

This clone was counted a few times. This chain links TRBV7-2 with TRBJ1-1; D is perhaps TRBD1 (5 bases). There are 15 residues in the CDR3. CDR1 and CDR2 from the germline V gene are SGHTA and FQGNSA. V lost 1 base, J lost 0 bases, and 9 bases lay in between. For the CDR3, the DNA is TGTGCCAGCAGCTTAGTGGGGGGGTTGAACACTGAAGCTTTCTTT. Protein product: CASSLVGGLNTEAFF.

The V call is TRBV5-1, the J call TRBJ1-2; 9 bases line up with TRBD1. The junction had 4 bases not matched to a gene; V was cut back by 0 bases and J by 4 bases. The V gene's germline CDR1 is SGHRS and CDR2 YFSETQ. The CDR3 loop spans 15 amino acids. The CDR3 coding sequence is TGCGCCAGCAGCTTGGGGACAGGGGTGGGCTATGGCTACACCTTC. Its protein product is CASSLGTGVGYGYTF.

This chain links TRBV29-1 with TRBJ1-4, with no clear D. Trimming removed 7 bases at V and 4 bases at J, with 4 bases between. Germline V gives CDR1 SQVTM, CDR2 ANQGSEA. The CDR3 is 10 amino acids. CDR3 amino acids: CSAINEKLFF. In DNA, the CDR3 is TGCAGCGCTATTAATGAAAAACTGTTTTTT.

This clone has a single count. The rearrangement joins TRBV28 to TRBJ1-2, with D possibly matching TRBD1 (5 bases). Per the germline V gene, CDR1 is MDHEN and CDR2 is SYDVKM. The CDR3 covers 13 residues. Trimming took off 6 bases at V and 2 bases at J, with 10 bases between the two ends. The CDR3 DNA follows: TGTGCCAGCAGACGGGACCTAAACTATGGCTACACCTTC. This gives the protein CASRRDLNYGYTF.

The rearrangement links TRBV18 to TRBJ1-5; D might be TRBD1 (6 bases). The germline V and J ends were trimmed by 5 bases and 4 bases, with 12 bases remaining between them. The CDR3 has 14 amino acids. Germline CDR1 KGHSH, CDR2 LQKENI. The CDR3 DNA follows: TGTGCCAGCTCAGCGACAGGAACGAATCAGCCCCAGCATTTT. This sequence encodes CASSATGTNQPQHF. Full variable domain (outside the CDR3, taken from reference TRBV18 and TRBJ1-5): NAGVMQNPRHLVRRRGQEARLRCSPMKGHSHVYWYRQLPEEGLKFMVYLQKENIIDESGMPKERFSAEFPKEGPSILRIQQVVRGDSAAYFCASSATGTNQPQHFGDGTRLSIL.

Here the CDR3 DNA reads TGCGCCAGCAGCCAGTCTAGCGGGAGACGTGAGCAGTTCTTC. It yields the protein CASSQSSGRREQFF. J is TRBJ2-1 and V is TRBV4-3; 10 positions agree with TRBD2. Losses at the gene ends were 3 bases for V and 9 bases for J; bases not matched to a gene: 5. CDR1 and CDR2 from the germline V gene are LGHNA and YSLEER. This CDR3 is 14 amino acids long.